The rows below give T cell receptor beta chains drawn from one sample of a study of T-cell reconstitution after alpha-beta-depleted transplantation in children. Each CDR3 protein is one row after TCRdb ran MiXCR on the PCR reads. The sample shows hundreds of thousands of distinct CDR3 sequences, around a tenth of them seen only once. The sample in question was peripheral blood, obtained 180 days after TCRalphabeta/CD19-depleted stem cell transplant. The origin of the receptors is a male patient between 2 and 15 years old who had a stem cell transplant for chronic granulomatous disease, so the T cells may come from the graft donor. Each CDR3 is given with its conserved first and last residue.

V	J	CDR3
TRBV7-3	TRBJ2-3	CASRASGAAPDTQYF
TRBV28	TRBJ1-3	CASSRGPSGNTIYF
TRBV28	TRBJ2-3	CASSQEQERAQYF
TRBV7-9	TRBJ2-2	CASSPGLVQNTGELFF
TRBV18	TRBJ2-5	CASSPTWTSHQETQYF
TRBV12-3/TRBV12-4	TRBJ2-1	CASTRGAGRNEQFF
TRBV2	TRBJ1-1	CASSVAGREAFF
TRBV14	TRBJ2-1	CASSPLNHNEQFF
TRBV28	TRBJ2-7	CASSDGWSSYEQYF
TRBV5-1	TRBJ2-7	CASSPGTGATYEQYF
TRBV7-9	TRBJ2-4	CASSPLGQESRNIQYF
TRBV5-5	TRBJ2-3	CASTISDTQYF
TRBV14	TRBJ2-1	CASSPGGLPAWQFF
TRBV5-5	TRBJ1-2	CASSLHGATNYGYTF
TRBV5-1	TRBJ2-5	CASSLRAGGEETQYF
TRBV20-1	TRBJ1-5	CSATRPTGERNQPQHF
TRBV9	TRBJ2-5	CASSPQGRNQETQYF
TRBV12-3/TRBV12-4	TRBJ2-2	CASSLYSGRVGGELFF
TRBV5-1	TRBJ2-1	CASSPSRGPVYNEQFF
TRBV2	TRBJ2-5	CASSEALQRHQETQYF
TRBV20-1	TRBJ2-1	CSARAWGYSNEQFF
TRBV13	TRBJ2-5	CASSEDRVFETQYF